This T cell receptor beta chain was captured by sequencing in a study of OX40 agonist ivuxolimab in advanced cancers. Overall study context: Subjects had a mean age of around 60 years, with a range of roughly 23 to 79; about 83% were male. Three individuals attained partial responses, comprising one hepatocellular carcinoma case and two cutaneous melanoma cases. People who had prior anti-PD-1, anti-PD-L1 or anti-CTLA-4 therapy could take part, and under 45% had some.

Germline CDR1 reads SGHDT; CDR2 reads YYEEEE. The CDR3 consists of 11 residues. V gave up 0 bases and J gave up 2 bases, with 0 bases separating them. Data came from immunoSEQ multiplex PCR; TCRdb stores just in-frame clones and leaves some out. Of approximately 12,000 clones in the sample, about three quarters were seen once. On this clone: The sample holds other DNA sequences that translate to the same CDR3.

The sample here was CD4+ or CD8+ T cells sorted from blood, taken in a trial of the OX40 agonist ivuxolimab. V is TRBV5-6 and J is TRBJ2-7; D remains ambiguous. This TCR was recovered from an adult with an advanced solid tumor such as melanoma, head and neck, liver or kidney cancer. The CDR3 sequence is CASSLAYEQYF. CDR3 nucleotide sequence: TGTGCCAGCAGCTTGGCCTACGAGCAGTACTTC.